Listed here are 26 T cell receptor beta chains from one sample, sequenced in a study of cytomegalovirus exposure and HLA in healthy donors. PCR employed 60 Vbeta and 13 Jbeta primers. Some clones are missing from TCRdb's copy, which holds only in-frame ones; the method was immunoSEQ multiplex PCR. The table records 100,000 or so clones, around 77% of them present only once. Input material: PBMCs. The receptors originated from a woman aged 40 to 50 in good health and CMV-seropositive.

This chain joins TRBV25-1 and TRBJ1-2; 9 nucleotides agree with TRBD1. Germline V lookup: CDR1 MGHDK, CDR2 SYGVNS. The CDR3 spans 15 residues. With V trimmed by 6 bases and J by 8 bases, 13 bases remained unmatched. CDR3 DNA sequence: TGTGCCAGCAGCACCCCGGGACAGGGAGAAAGAGGCTACACCTTC. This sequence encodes CASSTPGQGERGYTF.

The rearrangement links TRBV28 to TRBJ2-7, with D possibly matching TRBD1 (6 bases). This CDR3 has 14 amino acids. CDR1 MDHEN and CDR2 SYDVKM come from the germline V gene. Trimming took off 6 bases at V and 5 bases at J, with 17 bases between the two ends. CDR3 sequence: CASRRPAGTNEQYF. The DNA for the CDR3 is TGTGCCAGCAGGCGACCCGCCGGGACAAACGAGCAGTACTTC.

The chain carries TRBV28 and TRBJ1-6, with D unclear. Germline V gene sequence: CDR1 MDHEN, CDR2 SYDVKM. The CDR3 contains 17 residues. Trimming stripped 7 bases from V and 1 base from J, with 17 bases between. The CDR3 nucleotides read TGTGCCAGCACCCTTCGGAGCACCCGTTCCTATAATTCACCCCTCCACTTT. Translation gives CASTLRSTRSYNSPLHF.

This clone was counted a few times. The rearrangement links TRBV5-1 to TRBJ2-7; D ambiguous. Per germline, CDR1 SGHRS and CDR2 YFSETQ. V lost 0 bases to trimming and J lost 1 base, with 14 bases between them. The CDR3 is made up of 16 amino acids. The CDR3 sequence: CASSLAPSPTSYEQYF. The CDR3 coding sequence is TGCGCCAGCAGCTTGGCCCCTAGTCCCACTTCCTACGAGCAGTACTTC.

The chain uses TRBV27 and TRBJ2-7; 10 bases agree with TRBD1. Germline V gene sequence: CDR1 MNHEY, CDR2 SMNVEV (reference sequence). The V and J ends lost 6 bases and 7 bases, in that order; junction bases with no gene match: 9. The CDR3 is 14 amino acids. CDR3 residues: CASRSLDRGGEQYF. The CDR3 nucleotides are TGTGCCAGCAGATCTCTGGACAGGGGGGGGGAGCAGTACTTC.

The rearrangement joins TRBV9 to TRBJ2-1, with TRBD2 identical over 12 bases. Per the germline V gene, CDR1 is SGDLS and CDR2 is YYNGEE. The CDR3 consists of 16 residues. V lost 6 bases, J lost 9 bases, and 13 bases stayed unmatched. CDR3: CASNRPASGRGGEQFF. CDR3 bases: TGTGCCAGCAACCGCCCGGCTAGCGGGAGGGGAGGTGAGCAGTTCTTC. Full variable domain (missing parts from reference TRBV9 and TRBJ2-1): DSGVTQTPKHLITATGQRVTLRCSPRSGDLSVYWYQQSLDQGLQFLIQYYNGEERAKGNILERFSAQQFPDLHSELNLSSLELGDSALYFCASNRPASGRGGEQFFGPGTRLTVL.

The CDR3 here is CASSYKAPSGELFF. The CDR3 nucleotides are TGTGCCAGCAGTTACAAAGCCCCGTCCGGGGAGCTGTTTTTT. V and J are TRBV6-5 and TRBJ2-2; D gene uncertain. The CDR3 consists of 14 residues. V lost 2 bases, J lost 6 bases, and 10 bases lay in between. Germline CDR1 and CDR2: MNHEY and SVGAGI.

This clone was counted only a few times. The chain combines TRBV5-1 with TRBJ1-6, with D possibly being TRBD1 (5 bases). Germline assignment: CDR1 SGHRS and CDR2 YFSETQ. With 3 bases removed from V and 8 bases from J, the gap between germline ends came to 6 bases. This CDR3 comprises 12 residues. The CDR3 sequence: CASSSTDSPLHF. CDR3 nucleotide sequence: TGCGCCAGCAGCTCGACAGATTCACCCCTCCACTTT.

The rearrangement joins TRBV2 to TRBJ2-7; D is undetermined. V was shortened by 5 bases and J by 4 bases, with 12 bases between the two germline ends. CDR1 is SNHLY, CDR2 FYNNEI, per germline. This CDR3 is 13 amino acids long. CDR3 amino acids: CASSNSIEYEQYF. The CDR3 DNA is TGTGCCAGCAGTAACTCGATAGAGTACGAGCAGTACTTC.

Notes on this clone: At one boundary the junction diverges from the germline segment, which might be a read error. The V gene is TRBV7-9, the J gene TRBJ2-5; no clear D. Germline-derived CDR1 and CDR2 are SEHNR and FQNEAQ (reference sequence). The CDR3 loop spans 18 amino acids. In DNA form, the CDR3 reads TGTGCCAGCAGCTTAGGACCGCCAATCTTGACTGGCCAAAAGACCCAGTACTTC. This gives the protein CASSLGPPILTGQKTQYF.

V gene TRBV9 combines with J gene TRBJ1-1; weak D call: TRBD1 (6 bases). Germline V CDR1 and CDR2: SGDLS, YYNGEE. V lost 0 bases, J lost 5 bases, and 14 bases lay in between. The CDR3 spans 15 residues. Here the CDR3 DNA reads TGTGCCAGCAGCGTAGGGGGGCAGGGATGGACTGAAGCTTTCTTT. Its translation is CASSVGGQGWTEAFF.

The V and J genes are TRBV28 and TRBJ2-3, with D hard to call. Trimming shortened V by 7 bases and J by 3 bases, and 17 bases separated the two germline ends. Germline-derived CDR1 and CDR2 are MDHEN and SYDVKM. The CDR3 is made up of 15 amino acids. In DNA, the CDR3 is TGTGCCAGCACACCCCAGGCGCAGCTTACAGATACGCAGTATTTT. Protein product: CASTPQAQLTDTQYF.

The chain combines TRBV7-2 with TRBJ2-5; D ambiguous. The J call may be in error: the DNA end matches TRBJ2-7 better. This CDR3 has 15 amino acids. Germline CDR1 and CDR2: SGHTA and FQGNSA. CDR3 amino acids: CASSLPPAVSYEQYF. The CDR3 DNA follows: TGTGCCAGCAGCTTACCCCCTGCGGTATCCTACGAGCAGTACTTC.

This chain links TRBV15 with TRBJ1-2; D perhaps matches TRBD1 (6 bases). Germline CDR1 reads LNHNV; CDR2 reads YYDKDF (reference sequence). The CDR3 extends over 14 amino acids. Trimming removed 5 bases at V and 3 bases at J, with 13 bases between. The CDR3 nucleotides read TGTGCCACCAGCCAGACTTACAGGGACTATGGCTACACCTTC. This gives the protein CATSQTYRDYGYTF.

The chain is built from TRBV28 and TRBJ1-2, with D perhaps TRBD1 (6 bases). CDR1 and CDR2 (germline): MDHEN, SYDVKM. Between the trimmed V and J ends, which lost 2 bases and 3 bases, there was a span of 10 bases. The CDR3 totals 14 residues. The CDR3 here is CASSLLTGDYGYTF. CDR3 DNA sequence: TGTGCCAGCAGTTTACTGACAGGCGACTATGGCTACACCTTC.

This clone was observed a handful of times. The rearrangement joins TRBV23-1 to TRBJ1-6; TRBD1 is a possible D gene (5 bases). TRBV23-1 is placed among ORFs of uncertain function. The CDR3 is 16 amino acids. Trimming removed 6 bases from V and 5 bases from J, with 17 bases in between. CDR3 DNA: TGCGCCAGCAGGCGGGGCTTCAGGGCCCATAATTCACCCCTCCACTTT. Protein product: CASRRGFRAHNSPLHF.

The CDR3 coding sequence is TGTGCCAGCAGCTTCGGACGGGGGGGGACAGATACGCAGTATTTT. Translating it yields CASSFGRGGTDTQYF. This chain uses TRBV5-4 with TRBJ2-3; 8 bases map to TRBD2. Germline V CDR1 and CDR2: SGHNT, YYREEE (reference sequence). This CDR3 is built from 15 residues. V was pared by 2 bases and J by 3 bases, with 5 bases of the junction left unmatched.

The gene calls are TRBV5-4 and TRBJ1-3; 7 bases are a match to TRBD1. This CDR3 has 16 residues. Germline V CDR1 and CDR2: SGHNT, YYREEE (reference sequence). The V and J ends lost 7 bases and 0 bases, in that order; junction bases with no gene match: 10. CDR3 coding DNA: TGTGCCAGCGAGGCACACGGACAGGTCTCTGGAAACACCATATATTTT. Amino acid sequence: CASEAHGQVSGNTIYF. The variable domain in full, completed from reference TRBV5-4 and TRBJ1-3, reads ETGVTQSPTHLIKTRGQQVTLRCSSQSGHNTVSWYQQALGQGPQFIFQYYREEENGRGNFPPRFSGLQFPNYSSELNVNALELDDSALYLCASEAHGQVSGNTIYFGEGSWLTVV.

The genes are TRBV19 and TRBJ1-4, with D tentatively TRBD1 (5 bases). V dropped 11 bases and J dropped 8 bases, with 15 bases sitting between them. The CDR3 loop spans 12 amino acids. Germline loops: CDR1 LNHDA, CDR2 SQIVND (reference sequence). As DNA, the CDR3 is TGTGCCTCCCATGGGCAGGGCGAAAAACTGTTTTTT. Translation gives CASHGQGEKLFF.

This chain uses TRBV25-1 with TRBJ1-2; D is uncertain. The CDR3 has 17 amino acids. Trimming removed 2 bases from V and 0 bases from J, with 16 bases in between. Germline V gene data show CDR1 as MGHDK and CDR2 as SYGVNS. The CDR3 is CASSEPNGGTSNYGYTF. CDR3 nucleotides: TGTGCCAGCAGTGAACCGAATGGAGGAACCTCTAACTATGGCTACACCTTC.

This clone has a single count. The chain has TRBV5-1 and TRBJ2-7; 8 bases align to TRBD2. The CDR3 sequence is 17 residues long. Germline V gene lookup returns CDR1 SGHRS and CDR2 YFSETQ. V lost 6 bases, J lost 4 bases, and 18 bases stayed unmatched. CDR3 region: CASTSRGPGTRAYEQYF. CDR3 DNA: TGCGCCAGCACCTCCCGGGGCCCCGGGACTAGGGCATACGAGCAGTACTTC.

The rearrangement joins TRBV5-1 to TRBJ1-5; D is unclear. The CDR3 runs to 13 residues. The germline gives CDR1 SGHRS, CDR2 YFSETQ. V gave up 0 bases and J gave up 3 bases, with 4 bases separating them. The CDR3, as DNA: TGCGCCAGCAGCTTGGGGCACAATCAGCCCCAGCATTTT. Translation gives CASSLGHNQPQHF.

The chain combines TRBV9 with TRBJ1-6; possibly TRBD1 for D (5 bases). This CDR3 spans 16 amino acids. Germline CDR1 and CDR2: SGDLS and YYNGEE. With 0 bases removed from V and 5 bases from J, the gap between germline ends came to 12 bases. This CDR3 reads CASSVDGGGNNSPLHF. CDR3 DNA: TGTGCCAGCAGCGTAGACGGCGGGGGGAATAATTCACCCCTCCACTTT.

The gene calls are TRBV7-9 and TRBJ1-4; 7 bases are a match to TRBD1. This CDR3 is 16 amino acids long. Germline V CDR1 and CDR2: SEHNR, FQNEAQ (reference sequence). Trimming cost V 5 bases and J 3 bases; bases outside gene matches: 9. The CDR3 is CASSPPQGRANEKLFF. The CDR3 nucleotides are TGTGCCAGCAGCCCACCACAGGGGAGAGCTAATGAAAAACTGTTTTTT.

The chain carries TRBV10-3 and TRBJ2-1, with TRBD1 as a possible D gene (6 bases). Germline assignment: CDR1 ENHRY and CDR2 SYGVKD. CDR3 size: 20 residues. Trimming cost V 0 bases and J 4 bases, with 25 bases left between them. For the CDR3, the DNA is TGTGCCATCAGTGAGTCGCAGGGGCTAATGGTACCATGGCGGTACAATGAGCAGTTCTTC. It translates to CAISESQGLMVPWRYNEQFF.

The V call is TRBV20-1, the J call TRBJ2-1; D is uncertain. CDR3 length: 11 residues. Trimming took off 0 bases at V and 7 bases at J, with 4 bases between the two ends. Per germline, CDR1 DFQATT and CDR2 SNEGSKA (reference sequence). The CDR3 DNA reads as TGCAGTGCTAGAGATAGAAATGAGCAGTTCTTC. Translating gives CSARDRNEQFF.